Below, 28 T cell receptor beta chains from the same sample are listed, as sequenced in a study of PD-1 blockade in classical Hodgkin lymphoma. Assay: immunoSEQ multiplex PCR; the TCRdb copy retains only in-frame clones and omits some. The sample lists approximately 43,000 clones; about 86% were seen once. Following autologous stem cell transplantation, relapse occurred in every patient, and exposure to brentuximab vedotin varied. This specimen was peripheral blood mononuclear cells (PBMCs), taken before the second cycle of nivolumab. These receptors came from a human donor with classical Hodgkin lymphoma.

This clone was counted only a few times. The genes are TRBV18 and TRBJ1-3; D perhaps matches TRBD1 (6 bases). The germline CDR1 and CDR2 sequences are KGHSH and LQKENI. Trimming removed 2 bases at V and 4 bases at J, with 18 bases between. The length of the CDR3 is 17 residues. This CDR3 reads CASSPVVSGARGNTIYF. The CDR3 region has the DNA TGTGCCAGCTCACCAGTCGTGTCGGGGGCGCGGGGAAACACCATATATTTT. Using reference TRBV18 and TRBJ1-3 for the parts outside the CDR3, the full variable domain is NAGVMQNPRHLVRRRGQEARLRCSPMKGHSHVYWYRQLPEEGLKFMVYLQKENIIDESGMPKERFSAEFPKEGPSILRIQQVVRGDSAAYFCASSPVVSGARGNTIYFGEGSWLTVV.

The chain employs TRBV6-1 and TRBJ1-2, with TRBD1 matching 9 bases. The germline V gene has CDR1 MNHNS and CDR2 SASEGT. J was trimmed by 4 bases and V by 4 bases; bases with no gene match: 4. This CDR3 has 14 amino acids. CDR3 in amino acids: CASSGLGQGYGYTF. DNA of the CDR3: TGTGCCAGCAGTGGCCTGGGACAGGGCTATGGCTACACCTTC.

V and J are TRBV5-1 and TRBJ2-3, with D unresolved. CDR3 length: 16 amino acids. Germline CDR1 SGHRS, CDR2 YFSETQ. V was shortened by 0 bases and J by 4 bases, with 15 bases between the two germline ends. The CDR3 bases are TGCGCCAGCAGCTTGGCCGACGGCCCGGTCTCAGATACGCAGTATTTT. It encodes CASSLADGPVSDTQYF.

The sample holds one count of this clone. This chain links TRBV5-6 with TRBJ1-2; the D gene is possibly TRBD1 (5 bases). The V and J ends lost 4 bases and 3 bases respectively, with 10 bases between them. The CDR3 runs 13 residues. Germline CDR1 and CDR2: SGHDT and YYEEEE. In DNA form, the CDR3 reads TGTGCCAGCAGCCTCCGGGACCACTATGGCTACACCTTC. Its protein is CASSLRDHYGYTF. The whole variable domain, filled in from reference TRBV5-6 and TRBJ1-2, reads DAGVTQSPTHLIKTRGQQVTLRCSPKSGHDTVSWYQQALGQGPQFIFQYYEEEERQRGNFPDRFSGHQFPNYSSELNVNALLLGDSALYLCASSLRDHYGYTFGSGTRLTVV.

This clone showed up just once. This rearrangement joins TRBV15 to TRBJ2-7; 9 nucleotides match TRBD2. Germline CDR1 LNHNV, CDR2 YYDKDF (reference sequence). The CDR3 consists of 16 residues. V shed 1 base and J 0 bases; nucleotides not matched to a gene: 4. The CDR3 sequence: CATSRGGSGSSYEQYF. CDR3 sequence (DNA): TGTGCCACCAGCAGAGGCGGTAGCGGGAGCTCCTACGAGCAGTACTTC. The full variable domain, its missing parts supplied by reference TRBV15 and TRBJ2-7, is DAMVIQNPRYQVTQFGKPVTLSCSQTLNHNVMYWYQQKSSQAPKLLFHYYDKDFNNEADTPDNFQSRRPNTSFCFLDIRSPGLGDTAMYLCATSRGGSGSSYEQYFGPGTRLTVT.

The chain employs TRBV5-6 and TRBJ2-3; D is undetermined. Trimming removed 0 bases at V and 4 bases at J, with 3 bases between. There are 12 residues in the CDR3. Germline V gives CDR1 SGHDT, CDR2 YYEEEE. The CDR3 is CASSLESDTQYF. In DNA form, the CDR3 reads TGTGCCAGCAGCTTGGAATCAGATACGCAGTATTTT.

This clone showed up just once. This rearrangement joins TRBV7-2 to TRBJ2-1; 14 bases match TRBD2. This CDR3 is 16 amino acids long. The ends lost 4 bases at V and 10 bases at J; junction bases unmatched: 9. Germline lookup yields CDR1 SGHTA and CDR2 FQGNSA. CDR3 nucleotide sequence: TGTGCCAGCAGCTCGGGACTAGCGGGAGTTGACAGGGAGCAGTTCTTC. Its translation: CASSSGLAGVDREQFF.

The chain has TRBV28 and TRBJ2-1, with D perhaps matching TRBD2 (6 bases). The germline gives CDR1 MDHEN, CDR2 SYDVKM. This CDR3 spans 14 amino acids. V lost 2 bases to trimming and J lost 2 bases, with 7 bases between them. This CDR3 is CASSLGGTYNEQFF. CDR3 DNA sequence: TGTGCCAGCAGTTTAGGGGGGACCTACAATGAGCAGTTCTTC.

The V call is TRBV5-1, the J call TRBJ2-4; 13 bases align to TRBD2. Germline loops: CDR1 SGHRS, CDR2 YFSETQ. V trimming: 4 bases; J trimming: 3 bases; junction bases outside the gene matches: 7. The length of the CDR3 is 17 residues. The CDR3: CASSRLAGGMGKNIQYF. In DNA, the CDR3 is TGCGCCAGCAGCCGACTAGCGGGGGGAATGGGCAAAAACATTCAGTACTTC.

This clone was detected once. The chain is built from TRBV12-5 and TRBJ1-2; a possible D gene is TRBD1 (5 bases). Trimming removed 2 bases at V and 4 bases at J, with 8 bases between. Germline V gives CDR1 LGHNT, CDR2 FRNRAP. This CDR3 has 13 amino acids. The CDR3: CASGLWDAYGYTF. The CDR3 bases are TGTGCTAGTGGTTTGTGGGACGCCTATGGCTACACCTTC.

V usage is TRBV6-5 and J usage is TRBJ2-1; D remains unclear. CDR3 length equals 15 residues. Germline lookup yields CDR1 MNHEY and CDR2 SVGAGI. V was shortened by 4 bases and J by 0 bases, with 10 bases between the two germline ends. The CDR3 DNA sequence: TGTGCCAGCAGTTCTATTAGTAGCTCCTACAATGAGCAGTTCTTC. Translating it yields CASSSISSSYNEQFF.

The V call is TRBV7-8, the J call TRBJ1-6; no firm D call. Trimming took off 0 bases at V and 6 bases at J, with 6 bases between the two ends. CDR3 length equals 14 residues. The germline CDR1 and CDR2 sequences are SGHVS and FQNEAQ. The DNA for the CDR3 is TGTGCCAGCAGCTTAGCACAGACTAATTCACCCCTCCACTTT. Its protein is CASSLAQTNSPLHF.

The J gene is TRBJ2-7, the V gene TRBV5-1; D might be TRBD2 (5 bases). The CDR3 loop spans 13 amino acids. The germline V gene has CDR1 SGHRS and CDR2 YFSETQ. V lost 2 bases and J lost 1, with 7 bases in between. The CDR3 coding sequence is TGCGCCAGCAGCTTCGGGATATCCTACGAGCAGTACTTC. It codes for CASSFGISYEQYF.

The CDR3 region has the DNA TGTGCCAGCAGACAGGGACGAGAGGTTGGAAACACCATATATTTT. Protein: CASRQGREVGNTIYF. V gene TRBV7-9 combines with J gene TRBJ1-3; tentative D call: TRBD1 (6 bases). The CDR3 covers 15 residues. The germline V and J ends were trimmed by 6 bases and 3 bases, with 15 bases remaining between them. Germline V gene data show CDR1 as SEHNR and CDR2 as FQNEAQ (reference sequence).

This chain links TRBV11-2 with TRBJ1-6, with D hard to call. Trimming left V 1 base short and J 12 bases short, with 7 bases between. Looked up from germline, CDR1 is SGHAT and CDR2 is FQNNGV. The length of the CDR3 is 12 residues. CDR3: CASSLGGLPLHF. The CDR3 DNA follows: TGTGCCAGCAGCTTAGGCGGGCTACCCCTCCACTTT.

Note on this clone: The same CDR3 can be traced to other DNA sequences in this sample. The chain is built from TRBV27 and TRBJ1-2; TRBD1 might be the D (5 bases). Trimming took 6 bases from V and 3 from J, leaving 11 bases between them. The germline V gene has CDR1 MNHEY and CDR2 SMNVEV (reference sequence). The CDR3 consists of 13 residues. The CDR3 is CASSRQGDYGYTF. The CDR3 DNA reads as TGTGCCAGCAGCCGACAAGGGGACTATGGCTACACCTTC.

The chain carries TRBV7-2 and TRBJ1-5; D not resolved. The V and J ends lost 5 bases and 3 bases respectively, with 5 bases between them. The CDR3 has 12 amino acids. The V gene's germline CDR1 is SGHTA and CDR2 FQGNSA. CDR3 in DNA: TGTGCCAGCAGCCATAACAATCAGCCCCAGCATTTT. Its translation: CASSHNNQPQHF.

This chain uses TRBV19 with TRBJ2-7, with 8 nucleotides matching TRBD2. The V segment lost 3 bases and the J segment 2 bases; nucleotides outside the gene matches: 15. Germline values: CDR1 LNHDA, CDR2 SQIVND (reference sequence). The CDR3 contains 18 residues. This CDR3 is CASSIRLAGPGGAYEQYF. The CDR3 coding sequence is TGTGCCAGTAGTATTAGGCTAGCGGGTCCGGGCGGCGCCTACGAGCAGTACTTC.

The rearrangement uses TRBV6-1 and TRBJ1-5; D may be TRBD1 (5 bases). Trimming removed 5 bases at V and 7 bases at J, with 12 bases between. Germline-derived CDR1 and CDR2 are MNHNS and SASEGT. The CDR3 loop spans 13 amino acids. The CDR3 region has the DNA TGTGCCAGCAGTTCAGGGTCCCGACAGCCCCAGCATTTT. Translating it yields CASSSGSRQPQHF.

The CDR3 DNA reads as TGTGCCAGCAGCTCGACCGGGACATCCTACAATGAGCAGTTCTTC. Translated: CASSSTGTSYNEQFF. This sequence joins TRBV7-2 and TRBJ2-1; D perhaps matches TRBD1 (6 bases). Germline CDR1 and CDR2: SGHTA and FQGNSA. Trimming removed 4 bases from V and 1 base from J, with 11 bases in between. CDR3 length: 15 amino acids.

The chain joins TRBV28 to TRBJ2-2; D call uncertain. V was cut by 2 bases and J by 1 base, with 5 bases left in between. Germline V gene data show CDR1 as MDHEN and CDR2 as SYDVKM. The length of the CDR3 is 14 residues. The CDR3 reads CASSLLKNTGELFF. In DNA form, the CDR3 reads TGTGCCAGCAGTTTACTCAAGAACACCGGGGAGCTGTTTTTT.

The gene calls are TRBV7-2 and TRBJ1-5; the match to TRBD1 covers 9 bases. V gave up 6 bases and J gave up 6 bases; unmatched junction bases: 12. CDR3 length: 16 residues. Per the germline V gene, CDR1 is SGHTA and CDR2 is FQGNSA. CDR3 region: CASSRWTGVSLQPQHF. CDR3 bases: TGTGCCAGCAGTCGATGGACAGGGGTGTCCCTTCAGCCCCAGCATTTT.

The chain has TRBV19 and TRBJ2-1; tentatively, D is TRBD2 (6 bases). The CDR3 spans 17 residues. V was clipped by 5 bases and J by 1 base, with 18 bases between them. Per germline, CDR1 LNHDA and CDR2 SQIVND (reference sequence). The DNA of the CDR3 is TGTGCCAGTAGTCTAAGTCCCCCTGGGGGGTCCTACAATGAGCAGTTCTTC. The encoded protein is CASSLSPPGGSYNEQFF.

The chain links TRBV29-1 to TRBJ2-2; 10 nucleotides line up with TRBD2. This CDR3 has 17 residues. V shed 4 bases, J shed 1 base, and the junction held 9 bases outside the gene matches. Germline CDR1 SQVTM, CDR2 ANQGSEA. The CDR3: CSVGWPRLAGNTGELFF. CDR3 DNA: TGCAGCGTTGGTTGGCCTAGACTAGCGGGGAACACCGGGGAGCTGTTTTTT.

V gene TRBV6-1 combines with J gene TRBJ2-5; a weak D match, TRBD2 (5 bases). Trimming removed 0 bases at V and 7 bases at J, with 24 bases between. From germline, CDR1 is MNHNS and CDR2 SASEGT. The CDR3 spans 18 residues. The DNA for the CDR3 is TGTGCCAGCAGTGAAGCCCCGGTGACGGGATGGGGTTTAGGGACCCAGTACTTC. It encodes CASSEAPVTGWGLGTQYF.

This chain joins TRBV9 and TRBJ1-4; 7 bases are a match to TRBD1. The germline V gene encodes CDR1 SGDLS and CDR2 YYNGEE. The trim removed 3 bases at V and 4 bases at J, leaving 3 bases unmatched. The CDR3 extends over 14 amino acids. DNA of the CDR3: TGTGCCAGCAGCGGGGACAGCCTTAATGAAAAACTGTTTTTT. It specifies CASSGDSLNEKLFF.

The chain is built from TRBV10-3 and TRBJ2-2, with D possibly TRBD2 on 5 matching bases. Looked up from germline, CDR1 is ENHRY and CDR2 is SYGVKD. CDR3 length: 15 amino acids. The germline V and J ends were trimmed by 2 bases and 2 bases, with 9 bases remaining between them. The CDR3: CAISETRANTGELFF. The CDR3 DNA is TGTGCCATCAGTGAGACTAGAGCTAACACCGGGGAGCTGTTTTTT.

The chain combines TRBV2 with TRBJ2-2, with 7 bases matching TRBD2. The CDR3 is 16 amino acids. CDR1 and CDR2 (germline): SNHLY, FYNNEI. V dropped 6 bases and J dropped 2; count of bases not matched to a gene: 9. The CDR3 loop reads CASRLQAGINTGELFF. For the CDR3, the DNA is TGTGCCAGCAGATTACAAGCGGGGATCAACACCGGGGAGCTGTTTTTT.